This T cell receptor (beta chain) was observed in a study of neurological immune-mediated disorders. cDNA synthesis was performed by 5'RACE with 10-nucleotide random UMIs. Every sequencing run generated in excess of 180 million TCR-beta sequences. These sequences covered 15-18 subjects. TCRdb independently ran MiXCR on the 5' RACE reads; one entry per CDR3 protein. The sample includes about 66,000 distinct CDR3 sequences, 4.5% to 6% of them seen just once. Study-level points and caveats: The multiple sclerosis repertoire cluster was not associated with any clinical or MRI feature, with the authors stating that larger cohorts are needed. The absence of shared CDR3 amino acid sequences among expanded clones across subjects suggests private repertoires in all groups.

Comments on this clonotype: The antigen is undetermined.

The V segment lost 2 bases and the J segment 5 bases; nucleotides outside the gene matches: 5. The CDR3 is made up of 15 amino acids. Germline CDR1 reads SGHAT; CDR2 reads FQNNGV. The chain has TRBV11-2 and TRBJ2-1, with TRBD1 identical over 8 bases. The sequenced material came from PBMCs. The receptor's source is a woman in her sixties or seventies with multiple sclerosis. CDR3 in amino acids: CASSLLGQGNNEQFF. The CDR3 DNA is TGTGCCAGCAGCTTATTAGGACAGGGTAACAATGAGCAGTTCTTC.